This T cell receptor (beta chain) was found in a study of T cell responses to AZD1222 COVID-19 vaccine. TCRdb's copy holds only in-frame clones and misses some; the assay was immunoSEQ multiplex PCR. Here the sample spans roughly 69,000 clones, 80% being singletons. The CDR3 loop spans 17 amino acids. The V and J ends lost 2 bases and 1 base, in that order; junction bases with no gene match: 8. Germline V CDR1 and CDR2: SGHNT, YYREEE (reference sequence). Study-wide points: Only a handful of AZD1222 recipients tested seropositive at baseline. Donor demographics were predominantly white British with a female majority; clonal diversity may be underestimated. Only after the peak T cell response were repertoires sampled.

Concerning this clone itself: The antigen is undetermined.

The rearrangement links TRBV5-4 to TRBJ2-4, with 8 bases that match TRBD2. This material consisted of peripheral blood, taken 28 days after the second AZD1222 dose. The TCR was taken from an adult who received the AZD1222 COVID-19 vaccine. The DNA of the CDR3 is TGTGCCAGCAGCTTACCCGGGGGGGTTGGCGCCAAAAACATTCAGTACTTC. Amino acids: CASSLPGGVGAKNIQYF.